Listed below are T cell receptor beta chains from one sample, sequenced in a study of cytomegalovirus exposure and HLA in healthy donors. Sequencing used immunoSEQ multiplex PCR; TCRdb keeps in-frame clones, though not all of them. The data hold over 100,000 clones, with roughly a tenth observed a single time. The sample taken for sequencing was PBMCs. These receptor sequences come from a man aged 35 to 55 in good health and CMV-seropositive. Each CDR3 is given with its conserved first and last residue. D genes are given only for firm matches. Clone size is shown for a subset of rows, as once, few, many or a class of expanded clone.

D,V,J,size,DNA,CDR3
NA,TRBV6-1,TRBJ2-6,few,TGTGCCAGCACCGTTTCTGGGGCCAACGTCCTGACTTTC,CASTVSGANVLTF
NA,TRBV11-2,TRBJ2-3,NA,TGTGCCAGCAGTCCCACCCGGGGGAAGGGCACAGATACGCAGTATTTT,CASSPTRGKGTDTQYF
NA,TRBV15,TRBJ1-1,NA,TGTGCCACCAGCAGAGATCATCGGCAGCGGAGGACTGAAGCTTTCTTT,CATSRDHRQRRTEAFF
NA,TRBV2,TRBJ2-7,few,TGTGCCAGCAGCGGACAAACCTACGAGCAGTACTTC,CASSGQTYEQYF
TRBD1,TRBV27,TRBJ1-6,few,TGTGCCAGCAGTATCGGGACAGGGGGCTATAATTCACCCCTCCACTTT,CASSIGTGGYNSPLHF
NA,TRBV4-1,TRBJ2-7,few,TGCGCCAGCAGCCAAGGGGCCTTCTCCTACGAGCAGTACTTC,CASSQGAFSYEQYF
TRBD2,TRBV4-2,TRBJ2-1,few,TGTGCCAGCAGCCAAGAGACTAGCGGGAGAAGTGAGCAGTTCTTC,CASSQETSGRSEQFF
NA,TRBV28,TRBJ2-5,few,TGTGCCAGCAGCTACCCCCAAGAGACCCAGTACTTC,CASSYPQETQYF
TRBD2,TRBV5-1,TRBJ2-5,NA,TGCGCCAGCAGCCCGGGGACTAGCGGCGAAGAGACCCAGTACTTC,CASSPGTSGEETQYF
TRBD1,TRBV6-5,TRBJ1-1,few,TGTGCCAGCAGAGGGACAGGTATGAACACTGAAGCTTTCTTT,CASRGTGMNTEAFF
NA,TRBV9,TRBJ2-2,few,TGTGCCAGCAGCGGGGGGCCCGGGGAGCTGTTTTTT,CASSGGPGELFF
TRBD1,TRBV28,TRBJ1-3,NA,TGTGCCAGCAGTCCGGGACAGAGAAACACCATATATTTT,CASSPGQRNTIYF
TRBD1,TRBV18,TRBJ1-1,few,TGTGCCAGCACGACAGGGGGGGACACTGAAGCTTTCTTT,CASTTGGDTEAFF
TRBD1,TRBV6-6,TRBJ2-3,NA,TGTGCCAGCAGGTCGACAGGGGAACGGTTCACAGATACGCAGTATTTT,CASRSTGERFTDTQYF
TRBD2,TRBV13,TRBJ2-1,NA,TGTGCCAGCAGCCCCGGGACTAGCTATGATGAGCAGTTCTTC,CASSPGTSYDEQFF
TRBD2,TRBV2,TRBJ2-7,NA,TGTGCCAGCAACAGAGGGTCTAGCGGGAGTAGGTACGAGCAGTACTTC,CASNRGSSGSRYEQYF
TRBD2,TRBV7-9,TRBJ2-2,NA,TGTGCCAGCAGCTTAGGGACTAGCGGGAGAAGTTCCGGGGAGCTGTTTTTT,CASSLGTSGRSSGELFF
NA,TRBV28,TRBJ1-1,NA,TGTGCCAGCAGTTTTTGGGGGGCTGAAGCTTTCTTT,CASSFWGAEAFF
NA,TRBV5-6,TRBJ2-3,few,TGTGCCAGCAGCTTGAAAGGACTCCCGGCAAATACGCAGTATTTT,CASSLKGLPANTQYF
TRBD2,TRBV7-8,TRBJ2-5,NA,TGTGCCAGCAGCCCCTATAGGGCTAGCGGGAACACCCAAGAGACCCAGTACTTC,CASSPYRASGNTQETQYF
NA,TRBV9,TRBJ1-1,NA,TGTGCCAGCAGCGCTCCCGGGGGGCCTGTGAACACTGAAGCTTTCTTT,CASSAPGGPVNTEAFF
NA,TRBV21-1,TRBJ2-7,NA,TGTGCCAAGCCAGGGCCCTACTACGAGCAGTACTTC,CAKPGPYYEQYF
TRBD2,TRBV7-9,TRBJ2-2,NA,TGTGCCAGCAGCTTCCGCCCGGGACTAGATAAAACCGGGGAGCTGTTTTTT,CASSFRPGLDKTGELFF
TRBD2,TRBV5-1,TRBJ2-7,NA,TGCGCCAGCAGCACCCCGGGACTAGCGGGTACCTACGAGCAGTACTTC,CASSTPGLAGTYEQYF
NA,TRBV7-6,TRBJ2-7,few,TGTGCCAGCAGCTTCTCCCGAGCGGGCTCCTACGAGCAGTACTTC,CASSFSRAGSYEQYF
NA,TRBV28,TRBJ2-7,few,TGTGCCAGCAGCCCCTGGTATGCGCCTACTCTCTTGATTTCCTACGAGCAGTACTTC,CASSPWYAPTLLISYEQYF
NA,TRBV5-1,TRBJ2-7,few,TGCGCCAGCAGCTTAGACGGCGGGGTCTACGAGCAGTACTTC,CASSLDGGVYEQYF
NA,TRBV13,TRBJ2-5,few,TGTGCCAGCAGAGCTCCTCTGAGTTGGGAGACCCAGTACTTC,CASRAPLSWETQYF
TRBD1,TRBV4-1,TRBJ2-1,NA,TGCGCCAGCAGCCAAGACAGGGGGTCCTACAATGAGCAGTTCTTC,CASSQDRGSYNEQFF
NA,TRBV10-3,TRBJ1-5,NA,TGTGCCATCAGTGAGTCTCAACAGACCAATCAGCCCCAGCATTTT,CAISESQQTNQPQHF
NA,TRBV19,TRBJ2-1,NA,TGTGCCAGTAGTACCAGGGCGCGTTACAATGAGCAGTTCTTC,CASSTRARYNEQFF
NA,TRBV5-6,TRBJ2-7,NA,TGTGCCAGCAGCTTGGAAGCGGACTCACTCTACGAGCAGTACTTC,CASSLEADSLYEQYF
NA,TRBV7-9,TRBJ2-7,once,TGTGCCAGCAGCTTAGGAGTTAGCGCCCAAAACTCCTACGAGCAGTACTTC,CASSLGVSAQNSYEQYF
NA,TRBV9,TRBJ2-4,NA,TGTGCCAGATTTCCCAGGATAGCCAAAAACATTCAGTACTTC,CARFPRIAKNIQYF
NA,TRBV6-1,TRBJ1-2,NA,TGTGCCAGCAGGAGTGGGGGGGGAGCTAACTATGGCTACACCTTC,CASRSGGGANYGYTF
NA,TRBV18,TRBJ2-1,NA,TGTGCCAGCTCACCAACCGGGACAACAAACTACAATGAGCAGTTCTTC,CASSPTGTTNYNEQFF
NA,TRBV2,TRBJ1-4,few,TGTGCCAGCAGTGGGATAGCGAATGAAAAACTGTTTTTT,CASSGIANEKLFF
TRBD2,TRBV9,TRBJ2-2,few,TGTGCCAGCAGCTTCCGTCCCGGGACTGGGGGAGGGACCGGGGAGCTGTTTTTT,CASSFRPGTGGGTGELFF
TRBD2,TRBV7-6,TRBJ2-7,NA,TGTGCCAGCAGCTTAAACTCCGGGGGACTAGCGGAGTCCTACGAGCAGTACTTC,CASSLNSGGLAESYEQYF
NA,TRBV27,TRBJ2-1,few,TGTGCCAGCAAGGCGGGACCGGGGAATGAGCAGTTCTTC,CASKAGPGNEQFF
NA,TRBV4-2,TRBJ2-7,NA,TGTGCCAGCAGCCAAGATCAGAGGAGGAGCTCCTACGAGCAGTACTTC,CASSQDQRRSSYEQYF
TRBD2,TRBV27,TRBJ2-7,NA,TGTGCCAGCAGTCCCGCTAGCGGGAGTTTCTACGAGCAGTACTTC,CASSPASGSFYEQYF